These T cell receptor beta chains were read from a single sample in a study of shared clonotypes between healthy human individuals. Clones were sequenced by immunoSEQ multiplex PCR, and TCRdb holds only the in-frame ones, with some missing. In the table there are more than 850,000 clones, about four fifths of which are singletons. Sequencing input: memory CD4+ T cells from PBMCs. Receptor source: a man aged 18 to 29 in good health. Some clones in this sample may be carry-over from other donors' samples. Both conserved end residues are part of each CDR3. The D gene is left open where the match is weak. Some rows have no size entry. The others give once, few or many, or a class for an expanded clone.

D,size,J,V,CDR3,DNA
-,-,TRBJ2-5,TRBV29-1,CSVEQGTGETQYF,TGCAGCGTTGAACAGGGTACGGGGGAGACCCAGTACTTC
-,-,TRBJ2-3,TRBV29-1,CSVLNLKTSTDTQYF,TGCAGCGTTCTTAACTTAAAGACTAGCACAGATACGCAGTATTTT
TRBD2,once,TRBJ2-7,TRBV7-9,CASSLASGRWYEQYF,TGTGCCAGCAGCTTAGCTAGCGGGAGGTGGTACGAGCAGTACTTC
TRBD1,once,TRBJ1-1,TRBV7-3,CASSTGQGDNTEAFF,TGTGCCAGCAGCACCGGACAGGGAGACAACACTGAAGCTTTCTTT
-,-,TRBJ1-6,TRBV28,CASSPPPGGHSPLHF,TGTGCCAGCAGTCCACCCCCCGGTGGCCATTCACCCCTCCACTTT
-,many,TRBJ2-2,TRBV27,CASSLPDNTGELFF,TGTGCCAGCAGTTTACCGGACAACACCGGGGAGCTGTTTTTT
-,-,TRBJ2-3,TRBV19,CASSRDIYTDTQYF,TGTGCCAGTAGTAGGGACATTTACACAGATACGCAGTATTTT
TRBD2,-,TRBJ2-1,TRBV28,CASSPTSGRVYEQFF,TGTGCCAGCAGCCCGACTAGCGGGAGAGTCTATGAGCAGTTCTTC
TRBD1,-,TRBJ1-2,TRBV5-1,CASSLDTGDYGYTF,TGCGCCAGCAGCTTGGATACAGGGGACTATGGCTACACCTTC
-,-,TRBJ1-2,TRBV5-6,CASLWGGGPAYGYTF,TGTGCCAGCCTTTGGGGTGGCGGCCCAGCCTATGGCTACACCTTC
-,-,TRBJ1-4,TRBV27,CASSVNRAGEKLFF,TGTGCCAGCAGTGTAAATAGGGCGGGTGAAAAACTGTTTTTT
-,-,TRBJ1-1,TRBV9,CASSALNTGTEAFF,TGTGCCAGCAGCGCACTTAACACCGGCACTGAAGCTTTCTTT
TRBD1,few,TRBJ2-1,TRBV7-6,CASSDRPGQRLNEQFF,TGTGCCAGCAGCGATCGCCCGGGACAGCGGTTGAATGAGCAGTTCTTC
-,-,TRBJ1-2,TRBV4-3,CASSRQRLGGYTF,TGCGCCAGCAGCCGACAGAGGTTAGGTGGCTACACCTTC
TRBD2,-,TRBJ2-7,TRBV18,CASSSPGTTYEQYF,TGTGCCAGCTCATCCCCCGGGACTACCTACGAGCAGTACTTC
TRBD2,-,TRBJ2-1,TRBV18,CASQIRLAVTNNEQFF,TGTGCCAGCCAGATCAGACTAGCTGTTACCAACAATGAGCAGTTCTTC
-,-,TRBJ1-1,TRBV25-1,CASSEGTITEAFF,TGTGCCAGCAGTGAAGGGACTATCACTGAAGCTTTCTTT
-,few,TRBJ1-2,TRBV5-1,CASSLEGISGYTF,TGCGCCAGCAGCTTGGAGGGCATCTCGGGCTACACCTTC
-,-,TRBJ2-7,TRBV5-4,CASSLSGGTTYEQYF,TGTGCCAGCAGCTTGAGCGGCGGGACCACCTACGAGCAGTACTTC
-,-,TRBJ2-1,TRBV9,CASTVGISGSSYNEQFF,TGTGCCAGCACCGTAGGAATTAGCGGTAGCTCCTACAATGAGCAGTTCTTC
-,-,TRBJ1-3,TRBV5-1,CASSETGLGNTIYF,TGCGCCAGCAGCGAAACGGGGCTCGGAAACACCATATATTTT
-,-,TRBJ1-2,TRBV9,CASSVSRGSGGYTF,TGTGCCAGCAGCGTCAGCCGGGGGTCTGGTGGCTACACCTTC
-,-,TRBJ2-7,TRBV27,CASSLVPDSSYEQYF,TGTGCCAGCAGCTTAGTACCGGACAGCTCCTACGAGCAGTACTTC
-,-,TRBJ2-2,TRBV18,CASSPNRAPNTGELFF,TGTGCCAGCTCACCTAACAGGGCCCCGAACACCGGGGAGCTGTTTTTT
-,once,TRBJ1-1,TRBV6-1,CASSGQMNTEAFF,TGTGCCAGCAGCGGACAGATGAACACTGAAGCTTTCTTT
-,once,TRBJ1-1,TRBV27,CASSLSSAARNTEAFF,TGTGCCAGCAGTTTATCCTCGGCAGCCCGGAACACTGAAGCTTTCTTT
-,-,TRBJ1-5,TRBV27,CASSSRPAFPYSNQPQHF,TGTGCCAGCAGTTCCAGGCCCGCCTTCCCTTATAGCAATCAGCCCCAGCATTTT
-,-,TRBJ2-6,TRBV30,CAWSVHISGANVLTF,TGTGCCTGGAGTGTCCACATAAGTGGGGCCAACGTCCTGACTTTC
-,-,TRBJ1-1,TRBV5-6,CASSLGQATEAFF,TGTGCCAGCAGCTTGGGGCAGGCCACTGAAGCTTTCTTT
-,-,TRBJ2-7,TRBV11-2,CASSLRQGTYEQYF,TGTGCCAGCAGCTTAAGGCAGGGGACCTACGAGCAGTACTTC
-,-,TRBJ1-5,TRBV28,CASSLFSYSNQPQHF,TGTGCCAGCAGTTTATTTAGTTATAGCAATCAGCCCCAGCATTTT
-,many,TRBJ1-1,TRBV28,CASSLAGEGFF,TGTGCCAGCAGTTTAGCGGGGGAGGGTTTCTTT
-,-,TRBJ1-1,TRBV9,CASSPSGDRRTEAFF,TGTGCCAGCAGCCCTAGCGGGGATAGGCGAACTGAAGCTTTCTTT
-,-,TRBJ1-1,TRBV5-1,CASSLAYGNTEAFF,TGCGCCAGCAGCTTGGCTTACGGAAACACTGAAGCTTTCTTT
-,-,TRBJ2-1,TRBV6-5,CASSYLSGGGNNEQFF,TGTGCCAGCAGTTACCTAAGCGGCGGAGGGAACAATGAGCAGTTCTTC
TRBD2,-,TRBJ2-1,TRBV6-4,CATPPPASGPPGQFF,TGTGCCACCCCGCCCCCGGCTAGCGGACCCCCTGGGCAGTTCTTC
-,-,TRBJ1-2,TRBV29-1,CSVEGGSYGYTF,TGCAGCGTTGAAGGCGGTAGCTATGGCTACACCTTC
TRBD1,-,TRBJ1-2,TRBV6-5,CASSVTGNYGYTF,TGTGCCAGCAGTGTGACAGGGAACTATGGCTACACCTTC
TRBD1,-,TRBJ1-1,TRBV7-2,CASSFTGGTEAFF,TGTGCCAGCAGCTTTACAGGGGGAACTGAAGCTTTCTTT
TRBD1,-,TRBJ1-2,TRBV27,CASSFGQGGHYGYTF,TGTGCCAGCAGTTTTGGGCAGGGGGGTCACTATGGCTACACCTTC
-,-,TRBJ1-4,TRBV5-5,CASSLSAGTGKLFF,TGTGCCAGCAGCCTCTCCGCGGGGACGGGAAAACTGTTTTTT
TRBD2,-,TRBJ2-5,TRBV4-3,CASSQSTSGAGTQYF,TGCGCCAGCAGCCAATCGACTAGCGGCGCAGGGACCCAGTACTTC
TRBD1,few,TRBJ1-5,TRBV6-6,CASRTGTGNQPQHF,TGTGCCAGCAGAACCGGGACAGGGAATCAGCCCCAGCATTTT
TRBD1,few,TRBJ1-1,TRBV19,CASSPGGDRFEAFF,TGTGCCAGTAGTCCAGGGGGCGACCGATTTGAAGCTTTCTTT
TRBD1,-,TRBJ1-3,TRBV27,CASSLRTGVSGNTIYF,TGTGCCAGCAGTTTACGGACAGGGGTCTCTGGAAACACCATATATTTT
-,-,TRBJ1-4,TRBV5-1,CASSLVAGFGLGKLFF,TGCGCCAGCAGCTTGGTAGCGGGGTTTGGTCTCGGAAAACTGTTTTTT
-,-,TRBJ2-7,TRBV4-3,CASSLRLGTGRSFEQYF,TGCGCCAGCAGCCTGCGACTCGGGACCGGAAGGTCCTTCGAGCAGTACTTC
-,-,TRBJ2-1,TRBV29-1,CSVRINEQFF,TGCAGCGTTCGAATCAATGAGCAGTTCTTC
TRBD1,-,TRBJ1-3,TRBV25-1,CASSEYRQGGGNTIYF,TGTGCCAGCAGTGAATACAGACAGGGTGGTGGAAACACCATATATTTT
-,-,TRBJ1-3,TRBV7-9,CASSPPEIYTGNTIYF,TGTGCCAGCAGCCCCCCAGAGATTTACACTGGAAACACCATATATTTT
-,-,TRBJ1-3,TRBV4-1,CASSPRSSLDSGNTIYF,TGCGCCAGCAGCCCGCGGTCCTCTCTTGACTCTGGAAACACCATATATTTT
-,-,TRBJ2-7,TRBV27,CASTQSWGSYEQYF,TGTGCCAGCACCCAATCTTGGGGGTCTTACGAGCAGTACTTC
-,few,TRBJ1-1,TRBV9,CASSPRGGGGTIEAFF,TGTGCCAGCAGCCCTCGGGGTGGAGGGGGGACCATTGAAGCTTTCTTT
-,-,TRBJ2-6,TRBV6-6,CAGTGISGANVLTF,TGTGCCGGTACAGGGATCTCTGGGGCCAACGTCCTGACTTTC
-,few,TRBJ2-5,TRBV7-2,CASSLVVQETQYF,TGTGCCAGCAGCTTAGTTGTTCAAGAGACCCAGTACTTC
-,-,TRBJ2-5,TRBV28,CATSDTTETQYF,TGTGCCACATCGGACACGACAGAGACCCAGTACTTC
TRBD2,-,TRBJ2-7,TRBV7-6,CASSLGLAGGYEQYF,TGTGCCAGCAGCTTAGGACTAGCGGGAGGCTACGAGCAGTACTTC